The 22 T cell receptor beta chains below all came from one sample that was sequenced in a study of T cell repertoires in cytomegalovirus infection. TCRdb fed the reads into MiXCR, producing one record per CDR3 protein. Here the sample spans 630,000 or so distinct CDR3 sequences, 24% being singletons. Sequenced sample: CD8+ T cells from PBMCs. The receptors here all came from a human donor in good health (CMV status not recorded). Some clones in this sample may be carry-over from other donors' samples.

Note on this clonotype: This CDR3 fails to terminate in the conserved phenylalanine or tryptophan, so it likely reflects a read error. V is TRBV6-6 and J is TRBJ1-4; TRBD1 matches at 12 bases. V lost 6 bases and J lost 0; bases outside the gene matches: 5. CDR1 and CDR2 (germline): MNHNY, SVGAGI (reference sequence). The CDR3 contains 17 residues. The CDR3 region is CASRRDRGRATNEKLFS. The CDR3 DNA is TGTGCCAGCAGACGGGACAGGGGGCGGGCAACTAATGAAAAACTGTTTTCT.

The CDR3, as DNA: TGCAGCGTTGATGTCAGGGGGGTGAACACTGAAGCTTTCTTT. Its protein product is CSVDVRGVNTEAFF. This sequence joins TRBV29-1 and TRBJ1-1, with 7 nucleotides matching TRBD1. The CDR3 spans 14 residues. The germline V gene has CDR1 SQVTM and CDR2 ANQGSEA. Trimming cost V 3 bases and J 0 bases; bases outside gene matches: 4.

DNA of the CDR3: TGTGCCAGCAGTTTCGAGACAGGGAATAATTCACCCCTCCACTTT. Translation: CASSFETGNNSPLHF. This chain connects TRBV27 to TRBJ1-6; 7 bases align to TRBD1. V shed 3 bases and J 5 bases; nucleotides not matched to a gene: 4. The CDR3 has 15 residues. CDR1 is MNHEY and CDR2 is SMNVEV in the germline V gene (reference sequence).

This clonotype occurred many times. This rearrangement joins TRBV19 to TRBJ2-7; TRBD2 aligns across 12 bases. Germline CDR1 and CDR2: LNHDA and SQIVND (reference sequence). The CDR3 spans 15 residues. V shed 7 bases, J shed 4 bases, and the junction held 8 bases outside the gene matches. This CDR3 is CASIRTSGVIYEQYV. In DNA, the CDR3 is TGTGCCAGTATACGGACTAGCGGGGTCATTTACGAGCAGTACGTC.

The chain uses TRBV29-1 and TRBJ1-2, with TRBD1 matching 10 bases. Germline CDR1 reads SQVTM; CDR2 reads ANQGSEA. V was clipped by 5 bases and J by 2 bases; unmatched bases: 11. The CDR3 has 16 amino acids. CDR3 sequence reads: CSVLIQSDRGNYGYTF. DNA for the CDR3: TGCAGCGTTCTAATTCAGTCGGACAGGGGGAACTATGGCTACACCTTC. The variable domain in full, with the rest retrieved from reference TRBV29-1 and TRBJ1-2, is SAVISQKPSRDICQRGTSLTIQCQVDSQVTMMFWYRQQPGQSLTLIATANQGSEATYESGFVIDKFPISRPNLTFSTLTVSNMSPEDSSIYLCSVLIQSDRGNYGYTFGSGTRLTVV.

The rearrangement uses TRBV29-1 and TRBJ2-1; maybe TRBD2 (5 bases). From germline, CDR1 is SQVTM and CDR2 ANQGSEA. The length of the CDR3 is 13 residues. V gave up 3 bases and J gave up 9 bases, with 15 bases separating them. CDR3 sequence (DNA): TGCAGCGTTGATGGCCTAGCTTATGGTGAGCAGTTCTTC. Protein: CSVDGLAYGEQFF.

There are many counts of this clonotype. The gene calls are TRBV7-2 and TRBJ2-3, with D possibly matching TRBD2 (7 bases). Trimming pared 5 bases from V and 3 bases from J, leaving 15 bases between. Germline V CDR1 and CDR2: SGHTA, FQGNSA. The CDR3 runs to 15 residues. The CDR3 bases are TGTGCCAGCAGCCCCTTCGGGGGGCCGACAGATACGCAGTATTTT. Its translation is CASSPFGGPTDTQYF.

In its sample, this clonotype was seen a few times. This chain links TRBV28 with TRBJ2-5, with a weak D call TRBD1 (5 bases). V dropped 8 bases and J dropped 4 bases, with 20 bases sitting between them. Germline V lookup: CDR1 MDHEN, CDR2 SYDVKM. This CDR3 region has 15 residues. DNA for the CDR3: TGTGCCAGCTGGGGCGCAGGTGGTATTCGAGAGACCCAGTACTTC. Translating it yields CASWGAGGIRETQYF.

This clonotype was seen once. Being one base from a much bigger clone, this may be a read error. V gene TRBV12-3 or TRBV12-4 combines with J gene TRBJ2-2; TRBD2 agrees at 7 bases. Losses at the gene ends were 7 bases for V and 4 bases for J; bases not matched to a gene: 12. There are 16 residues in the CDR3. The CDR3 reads CASNIPGRGVTGELFF. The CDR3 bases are TGTGCCAGCAACATACCGGGACGGGGGGTCACCGGGGAGCTGTTTTTT.

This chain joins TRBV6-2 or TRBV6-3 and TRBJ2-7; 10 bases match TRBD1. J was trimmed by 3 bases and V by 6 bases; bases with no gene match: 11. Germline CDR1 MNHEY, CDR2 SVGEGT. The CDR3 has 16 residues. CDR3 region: CASSETGTGDLYEQYV. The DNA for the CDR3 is TGTGCCAGCAGCGAGACCGGGACAGGGGACCTCTACGAGCAGTACGTC.

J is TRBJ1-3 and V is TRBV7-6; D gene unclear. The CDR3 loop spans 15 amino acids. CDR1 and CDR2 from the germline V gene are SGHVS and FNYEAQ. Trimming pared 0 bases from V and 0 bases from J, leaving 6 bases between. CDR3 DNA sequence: TGTGCCAGCAGCTTAGCCCACAGCTCTGGAAACACCATATATTTT. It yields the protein CASSLAHSSGNTIYF.

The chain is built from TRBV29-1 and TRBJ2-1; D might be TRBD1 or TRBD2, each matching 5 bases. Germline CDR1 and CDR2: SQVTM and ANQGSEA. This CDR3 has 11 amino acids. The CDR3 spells CIGARDGEQFF. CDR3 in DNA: TGCATCGGAGCCAGGGACGGTGAGCAGTTCTTC.

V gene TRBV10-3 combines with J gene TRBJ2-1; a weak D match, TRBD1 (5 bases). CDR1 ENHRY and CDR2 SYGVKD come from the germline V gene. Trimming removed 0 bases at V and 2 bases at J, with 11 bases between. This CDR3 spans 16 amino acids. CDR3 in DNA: TGTGCCATCAGTGAGTCGAGTCAGGGAACCTACAATGAGCAGTTCTTC. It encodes CAISESSQGTYNEQFF.

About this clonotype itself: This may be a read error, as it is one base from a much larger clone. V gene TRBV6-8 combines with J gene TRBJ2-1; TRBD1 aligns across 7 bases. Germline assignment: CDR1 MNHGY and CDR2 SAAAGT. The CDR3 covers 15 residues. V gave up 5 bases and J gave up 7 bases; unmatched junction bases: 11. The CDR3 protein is CASSQDRDIGNEQFF. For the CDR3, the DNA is TGTGCCAGCAGTCAAGACAGGGACATTGGGAATGAGCAGTTCTTC.

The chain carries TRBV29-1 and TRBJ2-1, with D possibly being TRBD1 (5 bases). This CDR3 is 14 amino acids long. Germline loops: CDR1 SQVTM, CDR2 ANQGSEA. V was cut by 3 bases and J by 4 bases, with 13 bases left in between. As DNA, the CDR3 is TGCAGCGTTGACCACGGACACGCTTACAATGAGCAGTTCTTC. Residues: CSVDHGHAYNEQFF.

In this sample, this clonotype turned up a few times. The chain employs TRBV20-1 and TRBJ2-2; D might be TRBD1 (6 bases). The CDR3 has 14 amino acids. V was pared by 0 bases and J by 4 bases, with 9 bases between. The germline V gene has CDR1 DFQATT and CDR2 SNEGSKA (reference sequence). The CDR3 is CSARDTGLTGELFF. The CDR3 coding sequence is TGCAGTGCTAGAGATACAGGGCTCACCGGGGAGCTGTTTTTT.

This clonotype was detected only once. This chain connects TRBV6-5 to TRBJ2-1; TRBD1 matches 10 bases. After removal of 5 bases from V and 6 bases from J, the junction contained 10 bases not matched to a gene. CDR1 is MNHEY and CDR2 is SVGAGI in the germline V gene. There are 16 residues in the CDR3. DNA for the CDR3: TGTGCCAGCAGTGGGGACCGGGACAGGGGAAGCAATGAGCAGTTCTTC. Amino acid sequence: CASSGDRDRGSNEQFF.

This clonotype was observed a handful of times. The CDR3 DNA reads TGTGCCAGCAAGGTTCATTCCTCCACAGAGACCCAGTACTTC. It yields the protein CASKVHSSTETQYF. V usage is TRBV27 and J usage is TRBJ2-5; D unresolved. V gave up 7 bases and J gave up 4 bases, with 16 bases separating them. Germline V CDR1 and CDR2: MNHEY, SMNVEV (reference sequence). The CDR3 consists of 14 residues.

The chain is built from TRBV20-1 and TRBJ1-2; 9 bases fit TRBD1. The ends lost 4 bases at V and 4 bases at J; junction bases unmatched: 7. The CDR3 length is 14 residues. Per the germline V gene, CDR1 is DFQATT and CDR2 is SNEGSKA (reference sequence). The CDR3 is CSATPSTGGYGYTF. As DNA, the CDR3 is TGCAGTGCTACCCCCTCGACAGGGGGCTATGGCTACACCTTC.

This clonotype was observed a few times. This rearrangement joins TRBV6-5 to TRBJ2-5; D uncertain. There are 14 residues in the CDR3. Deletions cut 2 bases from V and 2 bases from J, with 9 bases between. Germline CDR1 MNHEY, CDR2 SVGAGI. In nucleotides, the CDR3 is TGTGCCAGCAGTTACGAGTTAGCACAAGAGACCCAGTACTTC. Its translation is CASSYELAQETQYF.

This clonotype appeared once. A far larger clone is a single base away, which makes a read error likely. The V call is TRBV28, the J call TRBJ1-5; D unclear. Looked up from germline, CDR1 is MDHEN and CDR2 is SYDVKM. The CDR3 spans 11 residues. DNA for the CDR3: TGTGCCAACAGTCGCAATCAGCCCCAGCATTTT. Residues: CANSRNQPQHF. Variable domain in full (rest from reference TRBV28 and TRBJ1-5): DVKVTQSSRYLVKRTGEKVFLECVQDMDHENMFWYRQDPGLGLRLIYFSYDVKMKEKGDIPEGYSVSREKKERFSLILESASTNQTSMYLCANSRNQPQHFGDGTRLSIL.

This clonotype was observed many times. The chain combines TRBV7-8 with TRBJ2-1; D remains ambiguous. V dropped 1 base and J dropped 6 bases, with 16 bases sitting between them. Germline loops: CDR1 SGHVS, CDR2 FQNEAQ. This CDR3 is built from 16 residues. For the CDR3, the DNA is TGTGCCAGCAGCTTAGGGGGAAAAAGTCCGGGCAATGAGCAGTTCTTC. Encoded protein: CASSLGGKSPGNEQFF.